This T cell receptor beta chain stems from a study of chemoradiotherapy in HPV16-positive cancers. Whole-study results and caveats: Candidate HPV-specific clones and E7-related TCR motifs grew in tumor during treatment. Functional assays defining HPV-specific T cells used only a couple of HPV16-positive patients. In HPV16-positive patients, HPV-responsive T-cell expansion tracked better recurrence-free survival.

The germline CDR1 and CDR2 sequences are LNHDA and SQIVND (reference sequence). Trimming left V 8 bases short and J 4 bases short, with 17 bases between. The CDR3 is 14 amino acids. Sequenced by immunoSEQ multiplex PCR; TCRdb stores in-frame clones only, minus some. Among some 30,000 clones listed, 86% were seen once. Remarks on this clone: Its matching antigen is unknown.

Samples were taken several times over chemoradiotherapy. This specimen consisted of blood, obtained from a patient who underwent chemoradiotherapy. This TCR derives from a human donor with HPV-associated anogenital cancer. The chain joins TRBV19 to TRBJ1-1; D is ambiguous. CDR3 nucleotides: TGTGCCAGTTTGAGTCCTACATGGGTCACTGAAGCTTTCTTT. The encoded protein is CASLSPTWVTEAFF.